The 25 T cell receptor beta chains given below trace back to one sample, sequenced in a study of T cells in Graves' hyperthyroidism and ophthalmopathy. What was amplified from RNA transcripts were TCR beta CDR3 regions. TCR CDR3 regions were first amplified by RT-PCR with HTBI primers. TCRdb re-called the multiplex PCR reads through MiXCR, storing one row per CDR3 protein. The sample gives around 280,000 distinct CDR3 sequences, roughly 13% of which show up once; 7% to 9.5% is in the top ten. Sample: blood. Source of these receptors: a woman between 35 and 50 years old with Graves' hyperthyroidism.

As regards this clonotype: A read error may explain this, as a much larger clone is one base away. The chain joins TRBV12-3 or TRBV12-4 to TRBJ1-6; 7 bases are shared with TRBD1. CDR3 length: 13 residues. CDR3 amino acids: CASSRDRASSLHF. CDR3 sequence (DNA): TGTGCCAGCAGTCGGGACAGAGCTTCATCCCTCCACTTT.

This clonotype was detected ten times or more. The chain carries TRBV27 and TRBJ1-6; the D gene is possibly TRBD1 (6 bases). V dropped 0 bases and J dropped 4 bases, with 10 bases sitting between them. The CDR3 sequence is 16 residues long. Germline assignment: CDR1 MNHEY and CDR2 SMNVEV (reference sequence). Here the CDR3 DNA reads TGTGCCAGCAGTTTATCGGCAGGGGCATATAATTCACCCCTCCACTTT. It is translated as CASSLSAGAYNSPLHF.

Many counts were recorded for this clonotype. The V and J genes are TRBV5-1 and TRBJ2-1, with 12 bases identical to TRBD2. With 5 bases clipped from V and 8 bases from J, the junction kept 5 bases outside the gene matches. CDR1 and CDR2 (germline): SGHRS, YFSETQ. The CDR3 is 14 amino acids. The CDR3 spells CASRLAGGGDEQFF. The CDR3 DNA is TGCGCCAGCAGACTAGCGGGAGGAGGCGATGAGCAGTTCTTC. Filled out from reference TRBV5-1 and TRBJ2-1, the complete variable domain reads KAGVTQTPRYLIKTRGQQVTLSCSPISGHRSVSWYQQTPGQGLQFLFEYFSETQRNKGNFPGRFSGRQFSNSRSEMNVSTLELGDSALYLCASRLAGGGDEQFFGPGTRLTVL.

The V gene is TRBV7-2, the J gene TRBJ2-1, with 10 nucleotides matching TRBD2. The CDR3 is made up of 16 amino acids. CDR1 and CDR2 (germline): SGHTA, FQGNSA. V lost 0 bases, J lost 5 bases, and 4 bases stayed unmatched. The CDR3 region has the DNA TGTGCCAGCAGCTTAGCGAAACTAGCGGGACACAATGAGCAGTTCTTC. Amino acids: CASSLAKLAGHNEQFF.

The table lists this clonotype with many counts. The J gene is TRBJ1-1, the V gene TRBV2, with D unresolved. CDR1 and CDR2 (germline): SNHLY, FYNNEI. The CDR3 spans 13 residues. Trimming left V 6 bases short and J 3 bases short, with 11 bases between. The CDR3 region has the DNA TGTGCCAGCAGCACGGGAGTATACACTGAAGCTTTCTTT. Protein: CASSTGVYTEAFF.

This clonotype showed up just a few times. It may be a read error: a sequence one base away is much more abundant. This CDR3 reads CVSSSVTSNNEQFF. CDR3 nucleotide sequence: TGTGTCAGCTCATCAGTAACGAGTAACAATGAGCAGTTCTTC. This chain links TRBV12-3 or TRBV12-4 with TRBJ2-1; D gene unclear. The CDR3 covers 14 residues.

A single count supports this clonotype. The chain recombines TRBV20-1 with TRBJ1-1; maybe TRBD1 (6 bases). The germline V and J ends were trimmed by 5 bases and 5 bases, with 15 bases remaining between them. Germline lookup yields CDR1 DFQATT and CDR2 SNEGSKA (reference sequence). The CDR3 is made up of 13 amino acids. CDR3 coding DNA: TGCAGTGCTCTCCCTCCACAGGGTACTGAAGCTTTCTTT. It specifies CSALPPQGTEAFF.

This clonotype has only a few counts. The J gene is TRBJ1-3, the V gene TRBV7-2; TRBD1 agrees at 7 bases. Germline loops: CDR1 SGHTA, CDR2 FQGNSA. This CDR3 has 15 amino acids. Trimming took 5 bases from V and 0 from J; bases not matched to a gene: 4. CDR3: CASSPDRVSGNTIYF. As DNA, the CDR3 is TGTGCCAGCAGCCCCGACAGGGTCTCTGGAAACACCATATATTTT.

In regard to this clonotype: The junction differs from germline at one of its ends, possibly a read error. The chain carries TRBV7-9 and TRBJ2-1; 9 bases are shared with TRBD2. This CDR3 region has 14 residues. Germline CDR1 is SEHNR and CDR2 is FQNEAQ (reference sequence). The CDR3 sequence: CASSPGLARNEQFF. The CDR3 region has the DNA TGTGCTAGCAGCCCAGGACTAGCGAGGAATGAGCAGTTCTTC.

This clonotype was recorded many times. DNA for the CDR3: TGTGCCAGCAGTCCAGATATAGACACCGGGGAGCTGTTTTTT. It specifies CASSPDIDTGELFF. The chain combines TRBV12-3 or TRBV12-4 with TRBJ2-2; D unresolved. This CDR3 has 14 amino acids. Between the trimmed V and J ends, which lost 5 bases and 3 bases, there was a span of 10 bases.

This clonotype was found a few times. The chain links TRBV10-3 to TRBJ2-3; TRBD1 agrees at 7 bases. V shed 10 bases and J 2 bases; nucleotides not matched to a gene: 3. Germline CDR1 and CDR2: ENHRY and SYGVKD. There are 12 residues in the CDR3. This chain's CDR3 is CATGQDTDTQYF. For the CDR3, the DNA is TGTGCCACCGGACAGGACACAGATACGCAGTATTTT.

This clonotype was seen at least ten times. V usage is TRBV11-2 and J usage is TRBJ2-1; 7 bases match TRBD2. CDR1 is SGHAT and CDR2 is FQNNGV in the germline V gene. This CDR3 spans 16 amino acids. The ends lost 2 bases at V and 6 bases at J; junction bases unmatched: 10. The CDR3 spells CASSLRRDYTRNEQFF. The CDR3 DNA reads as TGTGCCAGCAGCTTACGTCGGGACTATACTCGCAATGAGCAGTTCTTC.

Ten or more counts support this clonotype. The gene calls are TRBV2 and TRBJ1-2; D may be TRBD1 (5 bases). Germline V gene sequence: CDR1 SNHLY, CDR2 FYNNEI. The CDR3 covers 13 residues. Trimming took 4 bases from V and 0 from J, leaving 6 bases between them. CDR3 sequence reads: CASSGQTNYGYTF. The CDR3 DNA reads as TGTGCCAGCAGTGGACAGACTAACTATGGCTACACCTTC.

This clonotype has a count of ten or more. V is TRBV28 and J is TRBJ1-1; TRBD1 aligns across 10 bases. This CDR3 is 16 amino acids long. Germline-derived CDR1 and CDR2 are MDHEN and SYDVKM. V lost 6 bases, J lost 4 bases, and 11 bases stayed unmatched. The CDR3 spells CASSTSGQGEITEAFF. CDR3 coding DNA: TGTGCCAGCAGCACCTCCGGACAGGGGGAGATCACTGAAGCTTTCTTT.

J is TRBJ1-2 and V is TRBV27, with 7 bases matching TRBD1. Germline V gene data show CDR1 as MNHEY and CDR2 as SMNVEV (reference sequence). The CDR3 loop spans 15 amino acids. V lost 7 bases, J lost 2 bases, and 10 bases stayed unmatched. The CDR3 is CASTAGGGANYGYTF. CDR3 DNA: TGTGCCAGCACCGCAGGGGGGGGGGCGAACTATGGCTACACCTTC.

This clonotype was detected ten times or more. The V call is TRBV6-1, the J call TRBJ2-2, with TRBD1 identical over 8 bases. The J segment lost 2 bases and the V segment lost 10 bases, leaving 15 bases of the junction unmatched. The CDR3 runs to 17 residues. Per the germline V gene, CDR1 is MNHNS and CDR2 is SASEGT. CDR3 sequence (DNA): TGTGCCACGAGGGCAGGGGGCCCCATCCTAAACACCGGGGAGCTGTTTTTT. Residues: CATRAGGPILNTGELFF.

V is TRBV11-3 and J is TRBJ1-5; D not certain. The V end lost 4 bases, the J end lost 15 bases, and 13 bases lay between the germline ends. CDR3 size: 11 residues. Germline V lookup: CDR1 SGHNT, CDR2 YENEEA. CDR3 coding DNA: TGTGCCAGCAGCTCTCTAGCGGGAGCGCATTTT. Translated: CASSSLAGAHF. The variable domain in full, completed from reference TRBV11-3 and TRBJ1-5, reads EAGVVQSPRYKIIEKKQPVAFWCNPISGHNTLYWYLQNLGQGPELLIRYENEEAVDDSQLPKDRFSAERLKGVDSTLKIQPAELGDSAVYLCASSSLAGAHFGDGTRLSIL.

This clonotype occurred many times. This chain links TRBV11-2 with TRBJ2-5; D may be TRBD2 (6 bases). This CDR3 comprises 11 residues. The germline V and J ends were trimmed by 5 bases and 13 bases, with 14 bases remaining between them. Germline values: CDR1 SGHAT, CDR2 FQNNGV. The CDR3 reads CASSGGTAGYF. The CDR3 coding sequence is TGTGCCAGCAGCGGGGGGACTGCGGGGTACTTC.

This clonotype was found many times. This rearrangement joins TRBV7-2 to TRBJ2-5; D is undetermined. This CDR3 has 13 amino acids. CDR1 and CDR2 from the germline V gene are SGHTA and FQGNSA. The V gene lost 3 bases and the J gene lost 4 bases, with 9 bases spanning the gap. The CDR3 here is CASSLNFRETQYF. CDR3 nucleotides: TGTGCCAGCAGCTTGAATTTTCGAGAGACCCAGTACTTC.

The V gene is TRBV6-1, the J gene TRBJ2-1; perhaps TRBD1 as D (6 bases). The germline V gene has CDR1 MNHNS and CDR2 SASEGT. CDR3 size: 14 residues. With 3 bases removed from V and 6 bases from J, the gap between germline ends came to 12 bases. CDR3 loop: CASSDYRESNEQFF. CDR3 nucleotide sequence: TGTGCCAGCAGTGACTACAGGGAGAGCAATGAGCAGTTCTTC.

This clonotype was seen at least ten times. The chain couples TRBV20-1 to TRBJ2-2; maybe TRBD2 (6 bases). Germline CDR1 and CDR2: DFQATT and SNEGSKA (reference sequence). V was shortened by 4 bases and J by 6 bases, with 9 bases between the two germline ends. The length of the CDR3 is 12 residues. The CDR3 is CSAKEGPGELFF. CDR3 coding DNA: TGCAGTGCTAAGGAGGGCCCCGGGGAGCTGTTTTTT.

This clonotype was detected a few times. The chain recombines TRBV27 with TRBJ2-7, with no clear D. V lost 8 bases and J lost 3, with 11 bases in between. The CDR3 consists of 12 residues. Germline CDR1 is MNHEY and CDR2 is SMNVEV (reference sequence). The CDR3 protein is CASGVSGYEQYF. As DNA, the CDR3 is TGTGCCAGCGGAGTATCGGGCTACGAGCAGTACTTC.

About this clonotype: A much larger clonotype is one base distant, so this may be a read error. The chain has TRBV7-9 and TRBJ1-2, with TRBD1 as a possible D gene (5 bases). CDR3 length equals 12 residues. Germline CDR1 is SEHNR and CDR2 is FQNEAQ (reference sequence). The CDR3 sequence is CASSRQIYGYAF. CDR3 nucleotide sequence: TGTGCCAGCAGCCGACAGATCTATGGCTACGCCTTC.

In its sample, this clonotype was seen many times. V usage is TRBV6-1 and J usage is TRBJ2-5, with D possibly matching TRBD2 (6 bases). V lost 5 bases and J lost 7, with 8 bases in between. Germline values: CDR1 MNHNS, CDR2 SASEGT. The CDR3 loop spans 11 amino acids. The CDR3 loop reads CASSRGGTQYF. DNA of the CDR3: TGTGCCAGCAGTCGGGGAGGGACCCAGTACTTC.

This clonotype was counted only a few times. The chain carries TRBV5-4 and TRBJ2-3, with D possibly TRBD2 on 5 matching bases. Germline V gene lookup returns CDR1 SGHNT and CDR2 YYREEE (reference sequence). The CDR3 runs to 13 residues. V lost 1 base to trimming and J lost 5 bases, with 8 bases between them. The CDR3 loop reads CASSLYEGDTQYF. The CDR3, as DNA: TGTGCCAGCAGCTTGTATGAGGGAGATACGCAGTATTTT.